This TCR beta chain was found in a study of T cell clonality in common variable immunodeficiency. Notes on the study in general: Patient heterogeneity in the CVID cohort limited correlations between repertoire features and clinical complications.

In its sample, this clone was seen many times. Its antigen is unknown. The observed sequence ends 3 residues before the CDR3 terminus, with the missing tail filled in from the germline J gene. Germline-derived CDR1 and CDR2 are PRHDT and FYEKMQ (reference sequence). CDR3 length: 13 amino acids. Sequenced by immunoSEQ multiplex PCR; TCRdb stores in-frame clones only, minus some. The sample contains tens of thousands of clones, none of them singletons. The chain links TRBV13 to TRBJ1-4; D remains unclear. Sequenced sample: peripheral blood mononuclear cells. The TCR originated in a person aged 18 to 75 in good health. CDR3 sequence: CASSFRGGSPLFF. Partial CDR3 DNA: TGTGCCAGCAGCTTCCGGGGTGGCTCACCA.